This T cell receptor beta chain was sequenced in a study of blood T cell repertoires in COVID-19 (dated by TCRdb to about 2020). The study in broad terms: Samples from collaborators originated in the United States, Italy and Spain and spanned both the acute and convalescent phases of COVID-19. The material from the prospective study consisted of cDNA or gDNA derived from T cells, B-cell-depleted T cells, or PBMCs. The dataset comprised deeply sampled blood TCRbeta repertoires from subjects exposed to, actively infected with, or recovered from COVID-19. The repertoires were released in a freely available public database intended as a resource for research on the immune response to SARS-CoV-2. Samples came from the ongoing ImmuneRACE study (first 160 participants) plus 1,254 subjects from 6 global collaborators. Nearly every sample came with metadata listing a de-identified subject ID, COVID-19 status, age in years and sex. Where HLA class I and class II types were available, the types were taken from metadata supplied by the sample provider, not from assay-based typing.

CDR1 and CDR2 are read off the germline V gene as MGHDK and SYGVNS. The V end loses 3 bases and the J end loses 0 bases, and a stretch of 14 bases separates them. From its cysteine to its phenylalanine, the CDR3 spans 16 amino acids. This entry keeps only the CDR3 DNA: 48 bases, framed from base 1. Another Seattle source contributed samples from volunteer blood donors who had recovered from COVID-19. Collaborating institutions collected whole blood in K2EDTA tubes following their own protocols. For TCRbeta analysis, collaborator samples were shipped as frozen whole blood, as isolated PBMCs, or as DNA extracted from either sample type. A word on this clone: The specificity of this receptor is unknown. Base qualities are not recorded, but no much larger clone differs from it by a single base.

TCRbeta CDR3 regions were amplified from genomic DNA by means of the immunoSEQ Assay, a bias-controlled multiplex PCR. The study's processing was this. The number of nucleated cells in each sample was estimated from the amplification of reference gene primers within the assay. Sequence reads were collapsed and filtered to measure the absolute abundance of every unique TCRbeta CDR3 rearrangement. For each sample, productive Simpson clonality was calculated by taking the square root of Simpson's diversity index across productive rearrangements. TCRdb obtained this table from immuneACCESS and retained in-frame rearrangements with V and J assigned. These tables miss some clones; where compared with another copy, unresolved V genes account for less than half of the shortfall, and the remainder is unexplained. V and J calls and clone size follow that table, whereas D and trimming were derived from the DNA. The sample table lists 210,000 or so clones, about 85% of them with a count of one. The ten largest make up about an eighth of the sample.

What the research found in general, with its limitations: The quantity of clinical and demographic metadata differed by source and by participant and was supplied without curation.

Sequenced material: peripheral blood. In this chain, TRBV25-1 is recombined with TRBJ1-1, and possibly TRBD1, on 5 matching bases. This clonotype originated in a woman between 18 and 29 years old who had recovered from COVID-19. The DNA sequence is TGTGCCAGCAGTGACCTAAAGACAGCCATGAACACTGAAGCTTTCTTT. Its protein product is CASSDLKTAMNTEAFF.